This T cell receptor (beta chain) was captured by sequencing in a study of T cell repertoires in cytomegalovirus infection. Study background: Use of recently identified HLA-C-restricted and well-studied HLA-B-restricted CMV epitopes was part of the study. Carrying CMV and the relevant HLA type showed in public TCR beta signatures.

The CDR3 consists of 15 residues. Trimming removed 0 bases from V and 6 bases from J, with 14 bases in between. TCRdb ran MiXCR on the reads and lists one entry per CDR3 protein. The data contain about 830,000 distinct CDR3 sequences, about 30% of them singletons. In its sample, this clonotype was seen many times. No antigen is known for it. The material was cultured CD8+ T cells from PBMCs, obtained from culture after CMV antigen stimulation. The J gene is TRBJ1-2, the V gene TRBV12-3 or TRBV12-4; D call uncertain. The TCR sequence derives from a human donor in good health (CMV status not recorded). Some clones in this sample may be carry-over from other donors' samples. The CDR3 region has the DNA TGTGCCAGCAGTTTAGCGAGGGCCCCACGAAATGGCTACACCTTC. Its translation: CASSLARAPRNGYTF.